This TCR beta chain originates from a study of T cell responses to AZD1222 COVID-19 vaccine. General observations from the study: The span of vaccine-associated CD4 TCRs extended across spike, with dominance at 160-218 and 743-854. Just 5 or 6 AZD1222 recipients tested seropositive at baseline. There were mostly white British donors and more females than males, and clonal diversity was possibly underestimated.

It was second doses at about 4 or about 12 weeks that were pooled. This clone was counted many times. Its antigen is unidentified. CDR1 is MNHEY, CDR2 SVGEGT, per germline. This CDR3 has 13 amino acids. Trimming removed 0 bases from V and 6 bases from J; junction bases left unmatched: 0. Data came from immunoSEQ multiplex PCR; TCRdb stores just in-frame clones and leaves some out. This repertoire shows 86,000 or so clones, roughly 86% found once; its top ten account for 6.9%. The genes are TRBV6-2 or TRBV6-3 and TRBJ1-1; TRBD1 matches 8 bases. The clonotype comes from an adult who received the AZD1222 COVID-19 vaccine. The specimen was peripheral blood, collected 28 days after the second AZD1222 dose. In DNA, the CDR3 is TGTGCCAGCAGTTACTCGGACAGGGCTGAAGCTTTCTTT. Protein sequence: CASSYSDRAEAFF.